This T cell receptor beta chain was captured in a study of blood T cell repertoires in COVID-19. At the level of the study: COVID-19 samples, acute and convalescent, were from the United States, Italy and Spain.

Trimming took off 7 bases at V and 6 bases at J, with 13 bases between the two ends. The germline V gene has CDR1 GTSNPN and CDR2 SVGIG (reference sequence). The CDR3 totals 11 residues. Under the authors' procedure: Amplification of reference gene primers was used by the study to estimate nucleated cell counts. Sequenced by immunoSEQ multiplex PCR; TCRdb stores in-frame clones only, minus some. V and J calls and clone size come straight from that table; D and trimming were deduced from the DNA. The sample lists 200,000 to 250,000 clones; 90% were seen once. Clinical history as reported by participants underpinned cohort assignment.

The J gene is TRBJ2-7, the V gene TRBV30; tentative D call: TRBD1 (6 bases). Sequenced material: PBMCs or T cells enriched from blood (not recorded which). This receptor was identified in a man aged 25 to 45 who had recovered from COVID-19. Written as DNA, the CDR3 is TGTGCCTTATTTAACAGGGCCGAGCAGTACTTC. This sequence encodes CALFNRAEQYF.